This T cell receptor beta chain originates from a study of fetal regulatory T cell absence and autoimmunity (TCRdb year 2017). Turning to the overall study: The IPEX patients showed exocrine pancreas autoimmunity in the absence of clinical diabetes. Overall results and qualifications from the work: The oligoclonal enrichment was interpreted as support for antigen-driven autoimmunity in the pancreas before birth in IPEX syndrome. Cord blood and pancreas had broadly similar TRB gene family usage, resembling published neonatal and adult repertoires. The TCR compartment showed significant oligoclonal enrichment in pancreas versus cord blood, with some top clones over 85-fold enriched.

The CDR3 goes from the cysteine to the phenylalanine over 12 residues. The kept DNA is CDR3 alone, 36 bases in frame from the first base. Reading the germline V gene gives CDR1 SGHNT and CDR2 YENEEA. V was cut back by 7 bases and J by 7 bases, leaving a gap of 11 bases between them. Amplification and barcoding of TCRbeta CDR3 regions were carried out by two-step multiplex PCR on the immunoSEQ human TCRbeta survey platform. Libraries were sequenced on Illumina instruments, with IgH sequenced in parallel from the same samples. The paper's processing steps were these. Raw reads were filtered against IMGT V, D, J definitions and binned by a nearest-neighbor algorithm to remove PCR and sequencing errors. Clones were defined by identical nucleotide sequence; differential abundance between tissues used per-clone Fisher exact tests with pFDR threshold p<0.01. Clones whose frequencies were too low for statistical inference were excluded by a minimum inclusion filter of 10 in either sample. The immunoSEQ Analyzer was used for pairwise clonal comparisons, while IMGT tools were used to assess gene family usage. This immuneACCESS table, as held by TCRdb, lists in-frame sequences with V and J called but not all clones. Of the missing ones, under half trace to an unresolved V gene in checked studies; the others have no known cause. V and J calls plus clone size are reproduced from that table; the DNA served to infer D and trimming. Within this sample are about 95,000 clones, with more than 70% of them counted one time only. The top ten clonotypes cover 2% of the sample.

Genomic DNA obtained from frozen pancreas tissue was processed for repertoire sequencing. The DNeasy Blood and Tissue Kit was used to extract about 1.8-3.4 ug of genomic DNA from umbilical cord blood or frozen pancreas. A note on this clone: This clone's antigen is unknown. No much larger clone is present one base from it, and per-base qualities are unavailable.

Sequenced: pancreas tissue. The V and J segments used are TRBV11-3 and TRBJ2-1; the D call could be TRBD1 or TRBD2, with each sharing 5 bases. This clonotype originated in a male donor with IPEX syndrome. The CDR3 protein sequence reads: CASKGRTNEQFF. DNA sequence: TGTGCCAGCAAGGGACGGACGAATGAGCAGTTCTTC.